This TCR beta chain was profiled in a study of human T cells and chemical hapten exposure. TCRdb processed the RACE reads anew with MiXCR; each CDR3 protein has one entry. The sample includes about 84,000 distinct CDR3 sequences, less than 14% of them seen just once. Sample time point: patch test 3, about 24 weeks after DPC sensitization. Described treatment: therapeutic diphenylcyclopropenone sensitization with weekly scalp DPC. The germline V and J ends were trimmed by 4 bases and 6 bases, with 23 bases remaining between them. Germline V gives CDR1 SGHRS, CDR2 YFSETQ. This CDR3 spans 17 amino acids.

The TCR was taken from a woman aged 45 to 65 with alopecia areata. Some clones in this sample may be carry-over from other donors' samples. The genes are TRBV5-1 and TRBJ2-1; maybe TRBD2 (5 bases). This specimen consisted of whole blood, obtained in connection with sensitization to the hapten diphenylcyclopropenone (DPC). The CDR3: CASSQTPGTVGSNEQFF. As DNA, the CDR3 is TGCGCCAGCAGCCAGACGCCGGGAACAGTAGGGTCCAATGAGCAGTTCTTC. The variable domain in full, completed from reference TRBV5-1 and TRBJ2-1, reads KAGVTQTPRYLIKTRGQQVTLSCSPISGHRSVSWYQQTPGQGLQFLFEYFSETQRNKGNFPGRFSGRQFSNSRSEMNVSTLELGDSALYLCASSQTPGTVGSNEQFFGPGTRLTVL.